One and the same sample provided the 14 T cell receptor beta chains below, sequenced in a study of shared clonotypes between healthy human individuals. The repertoire was sequenced with immunoSEQ multiplex PCR; TCRdb's copy has only in-frame clones and lacks some. Among approximately 700,000 clones listed, roughly 72% were seen once. The sample consisted of memory CD4+ T cells sorted from blood. Regarding subset: CD45RA-negative fraction. Receptors were obtained from a woman under 40 in good health.

This clone was recorded once. The chain carries TRBV4-2 and TRBJ2-1; TRBD2 is a possible D gene (6 bases). The germline V gene has CDR1 LGHNA and CDR2 YNFKEQ. Trimming shortened V by 0 bases and J by 0 bases, and 9 bases separated the two germline ends. The CDR3 spans 16 residues. The DNA for the CDR3 is TGTGCCAGCAGCCAAGATCTAGCGCCCTCCTACAATGAGCAGTTCTTC. Protein: CASSQDLAPSYNEQFF.

Only one count was recorded for this clone. The CDR3 nucleotides are TGCGCCAGCAGCTTGAGAGGGACAGAACGCTCTGGAAACACCATATATTTT. This sequence encodes CASSLRGTERSGNTIYF. The chain links TRBV5-1 to TRBJ1-3; 7 positions match TRBD1. Germline loops: CDR1 SGHRS, CDR2 YFSETQ. Trimming at V came to 1 base and at J to 0 bases, leaving 7 bases not matched to a gene. CDR3 length equals 17 residues.

The CDR3 is CSVRGLNTEAFF. In DNA, the CDR3 is TGCAGCGTCAGGGGGCTTAACACTGAAGCTTTCTTT. The chain carries TRBV29-1 and TRBJ1-1, with 8 nucleotides matching TRBD1. CDR1 is SQVTM and CDR2 is ANQGSEA in the germline V gene. The trim removed 6 bases at V and 2 bases at J, leaving 2 bases unmatched. The length of the CDR3 is 12 residues.

This clone was detected a few times. V gene TRBV2 combines with J gene TRBJ2-5; a weak D match, TRBD2 (6 bases). Trimming pared 7 bases from V and 10 bases from J, leaving 16 bases between. Germline V gene sequence: CDR1 SNHLY, CDR2 FYNNEI. There are 12 residues in the CDR3. The CDR3 bases are TGTGCCAGCAATAGTGGGCGGGAAGACCAGTACTTC. Its translation: CASNSGREDQYF. Filled out from reference TRBV2 and TRBJ2-5, the complete variable domain reads EPEVTQTPSHQVTQMGQEVILRCVPISNHLYFYWYRQILGQKVEFLVSFYNNEISEKSEIFDDQFSVERPDGSNFTLKIRSTKLEDSAMYFCASNSGREDQYFGPGTRLLVL.

This clone was counted between two and nine times. V is TRBV5-1 and J is TRBJ2-7; 7 bases agree with TRBD2. Losses at the gene ends were 7 bases for V and 0 bases for J; bases not matched to a gene: 10. Germline assignment: CDR1 SGHRS and CDR2 YFSETQ. The CDR3 is made up of 15 amino acids. CDR3 protein: CASRAEAGSSYEQYF. Here the CDR3 DNA reads TGCGCCAGCCGCGCGGAAGCGGGAAGCTCCTACGAGCAGTACTTC.

V gene TRBV7-7 combines with J gene TRBJ2-5; 7 positions match TRBD2. The trim removed 7 bases at V and 2 bases at J, leaving 7 bases unmatched. This CDR3 region has 14 residues. Germline V gene data show CDR1 as SSHAT and CDR2 as FNYEAQ (reference sequence). CDR3 loop: CASNPGGWQETQYF. The CDR3, as DNA: TGTGCCAGCAACCCGGGAGGCTGGCAAGAGACCCAGTACTTC.

V and J are TRBV6-5 and TRBJ1-1, with no clear D. The ends were cut back, 2 bases at V and 9 bases at J, with 16 bases in the middle. The CDR3 spans 14 residues. Germline V gives CDR1 MNHEY, CDR2 SVGAGI. The CDR3 reads CASSYEIKNPQAFF. The CDR3 coding sequence is TGTGCCAGCAGTTACGAGATCAAGAACCCACAAGCTTTCTTT.

Only one count was recorded for this clone. J is TRBJ1-4 and V is TRBV29-1, with a tentative D call TRBD1 (6 bases). In germline, CDR1 is SQVTM, CDR2 ANQGSEA. The CDR3 totals 14 residues. With 3 bases removed from V and 4 bases from J, the gap between germline ends came to 12 bases. The CDR3 DNA is TGCAGCGTTGATCCGACAGGAAATAATGAAAAACTGTTTTTT. Translation: CSVDPTGNNEKLFF.

This chain links TRBV4-2 with TRBJ2-3; TRBD2 matches at 13 bases. V dropped 5 bases and J dropped 3; count of bases not matched to a gene: 8. Germline V lookup: CDR1 LGHNA, CDR2 YNFKEQ. There are 17 residues in the CDR3. CDR3 residues: CASSDVPGLAGTDTQYF. CDR3 in DNA: TGTGCCAGCAGCGATGTGCCGGGACTAGCGGGAACAGATACGCAGTATTTT.

V is TRBV5-1 and J is TRBJ1-4; D possibly corresponds to TRBD1 (6 bases). Germline values: CDR1 SGHRS, CDR2 YFSETQ. There are 16 residues in the CDR3. V was trimmed by 3 bases and J by 5 bases, leaving 17 bases between them. CDR3 sequence reads: CASSSSQGGGNEKLFF. CDR3 DNA sequence: TGCGCCAGCAGCTCCTCACAGGGTGGAGGGAATGAAAAACTGTTTTTT.

The J gene is TRBJ2-7, the V gene TRBV5-8, with 8 bases lining up with TRBD2. The CDR3 is made up of 14 amino acids. From germline, CDR1 is SGHTS and CDR2 YDEGEE. Germline trimming cut 4 bases from V and 2 bases from J; bases unmatched to any gene: 5. The CDR3 DNA reads TGTGCCAGCAGCCCCAAGCGGGAGACCTACGAGCAGTACTTC. Translating it yields CASSPKRETYEQYF.

This CDR3 reads CASPLRAGEQFF. CDR3 nucleotides: TGTGCCAGCCCCCTGCGGGCGGGGGAGCAGTTCTTC. This chain links TRBV27 with TRBJ2-1; D perhaps matches TRBD2 (6 bases). V lost 8 bases, J lost 10 bases, and 15 bases lay in between. CDR1 and CDR2 (germline): MNHEY, SMNVEV (reference sequence). The CDR3 has 12 amino acids.

The gene calls are TRBV28 and TRBJ2-1; 12 nucleotides agree with TRBD2. The CDR3 is 18 amino acids. The V and J ends lost 7 bases and 8 bases, in that order; junction bases with no gene match: 18. The germline CDR1 and CDR2 sequences are MDHEN and SYDVKM. The CDR3 nucleotides are TGTGCCAGCACCTCACAGCGGCTAGCGGGAGGGCCTGGGCATGAGCAGTTCTTC. Protein: CASTSQRLAGGPGHEQFF.

Worth noting for this clone: Other nucleotide sequences from this sample produce the same CDR3. The CDR3 region has the DNA TGTGCCAGCAGACCGACTAGCGGGGGATCCTACGAGCAGTACTTC. Translated, it gives CASRPTSGGSYEQYF. J is TRBJ2-7 and V is TRBV28, with 12 bases lining up with TRBD2. With V trimmed by 6 bases and J by 1 base, 4 bases remained unmatched. Germline loops: CDR1 MDHEN, CDR2 SYDVKM. The CDR3 is made up of 15 amino acids.